A selection of T cell receptor beta chains follows, all from one sample in a study of OX40 agonist ivuxolimab in advanced cancers. Method: immunoSEQ multiplex PCR; TCRdb's copy keeps in-frame clones and lacks some. Here the sample spans about 80,000 clones, approximately 94% being singletons. The sequences come from CD4+ or CD8+ T cells sorted from blood, collected in a trial of the OX40 agonist ivuxolimab. These receptors were collected from an adult with an advanced solid tumor such as melanoma, head and neck, liver or kidney cancer. Each CDR3 is given with its conserved first and last residue. A D gene is named only where the DNA matches it firmly. The listing skips clone size in some rows; elsewhere it reads once, few, many or a size class.

v_call	j_call	d_call	clone_size	cdr3_length	cdr3_aa	cdr3_nt
TRBV11-3	TRBJ2-1	TRBD2	-	14	CASSPGRAANEQFF	TGTGCCAGCAGCCCCGGGAGGGCCGCCAATGAGCAGTTCTTC
TRBV5-4	TRBJ2-4	TRBD1	-	16	CASSLGGQALKNIQYF	TGTGCCAGCAGCTTGGGTGGACAGGCCCTCAAAAACATTCAGTACTTC
TRBV7-3	TRBJ1-2	-	-	14	CASSLNRALDDYTF	TGTGCCAGCAGCTTAAACAGGGCACTAGATGACTACACCTTC
TRBV7-2	TRBJ2-2	-	-	13	CASSTRPVGELFF	TGTGCCAGCAGCACACGTCCGGTCGGGGAGCTGTTTTTT
TRBV5-5	TRBJ2-1	-	-	16	CASISFPQRLYNEQFF	TGTGCCAGCATCTCGTTCCCCCAGAGGTTGTACAATGAGCAGTTCTTC
TRBV25-1	TRBJ2-3	TRBD1	-	14	CASNRGLSTDTQYF	TGTGCCAGCAATAGGGGGCTCAGCACAGATACGCAGTATTTT
TRBV20-1	TRBJ2-5	-	-	11	CSAGIRETQYF	TGCAGTGCTGGGATTAGGGAGACCCAGTACTTC
TRBV5-1	TRBJ2-7	-	-	14	CASSPQRAGYEQYF	TGCGCCAGCAGCCCTCAGCGCGCTGGCTACGAGCAGTACTTC
TRBV7-9	TRBJ2-7	-	-	13	CASSEQGSYEQYF	TGTGCCAGCAGCGAACAGGGTTCCTACGAGCAGTACTTC
TRBV4-1	TRBJ2-3	-	-	15	CASKRDIPTTDTQYF	TGCGCCAGCAAGAGGGATATTCCAACCACAGATACGCAGTATTTT
TRBV19	TRBJ1-5	-	-	12	CASSIRNQPQHF	TGTGCCAGTAGTATCCGAAATCAGCCCCAGCATTTT
TRBV4-2	TRBJ2-7	TRBD2	-	15	CASSLGTSGAYEQYF	TGTGCCAGCAGCCTAGGGACTAGCGGGGCATACGAGCAGTACTTC
TRBV13	TRBJ2-1	TRBD2	-	15	CASSYGAGGPSEQFF	TGTGCCAGCAGCTACGGGGCGGGAGGGCCAAGTGAGCAGTTCTTC
TRBV14	TRBJ2-7	-	-	11	CASSKRDEQYF	TGTGCCAGCAGCAAAAGGGACGAGCAGTACTTC
TRBV19	TRBJ2-5	-	-	15	CASSIGYLYQETQYF	TGTGCCAGTAGTATTGGGTATTTGTACCAAGAGACCCAGTACTTC
TRBV7-2	TRBJ2-3	TRBD2	-	14	CASSFPGLVTTQYF	TGTGCCAGCAGCTTCCCGGGACTAGTCACGACGCAGTATTTT
TRBV19	TRBJ2-1	-	-	15	CASLGASGSYNEQFF	TGTGCCAGCCTGGGGGCTAGCGGCTCCTACAATGAGCAGTTCTTC
TRBV27	TRBJ1-2	-	few	12	CASGNGGNRVTF	TGTGCCAGCGGAAATGGAGGGAATCGCGTCACCTTC
TRBV6-6	TRBJ1-1	-	-	12	CASREPQIEAFF	TGTGCCAGCAGGGAACCGCAGATTGAAGCTTTCTTT
TRBV12-5	TRBJ2-3	TRBD2	-	16	CASGPGLAASTDTQYF	TGTGCTAGTGGTCCGGGACTAGCAGCTAGCACAGATACGCAGTATTTT
TRBV5-5	TRBJ1-3	-	-	15	CASSLIPYSGNTIYF	TGTGCCAGCAGCTTGATACCGTACTCTGGAAACACCATATATTTT
TRBV14	TRBJ1-4	-	-	19	CASSRVGRSPFATNEKLFF	TGTGCCAGCAGCCGCGTAGGGCGATCCCCCTTTGCAACTAATGAAAAACTGTTTTTT
TRBV4-3	TRBJ2-7	TRBD2	-	14	CASSLRDYTGEQYF	TGCGCCAGCAGCCTCCGGGACTATACTGGCGAGCAGTACTTC
TRBV30	TRBJ2-5	TRBD2	-	21	CAWRIRAGLAGAVASKETQYF	TGTGCCTGGAGAATTAGGGCGGGTCTAGCGGGAGCTGTGGCGTCCAAAGAGACCCAGTACTTC
TRBV7-9	TRBJ2-1	TRBD2	-	15	CASSQGLAVLNEQFF	TGTGCCAGCAGCCAGGGACTAGCGGTGCTCAATGAGCAGTTCTTC
TRBV7-9	TRBJ2-7	-	-	11	CASSSDYEQYF	TGTGCCAGCAGCTCCGACTACGAGCAGTACTTC
TRBV5-6	TRBJ2-5	TRBD2	-	17	CASRFRTLAGDKETQYF	TGTGCCAGCAGATTTCGAACCCTCGCGGGAGATAAAGAGACCCAGTACTTC
TRBV6-6	TRBJ2-5	-	-	14	CASNEGGSEETQYF	TGTGCCAGCAATGAGGGGGGGTCGGAAGAGACCCAGTACTTC
TRBV11-2	TRBJ2-7	-	-	14	CASSRGTQPYEQYF	TGTGCCAGCAGCAGGGGGACGCAGCCCTACGAGCAGTACTTC
TRBV25-1	TRBJ2-1	TRBD1	-	14	CASSQTTGYGEQFF	TGTGCCAGCAGTCAAACGACAGGGTATGGTGAGCAGTTCTTC
TRBV7-9	TRBJ2-2	-	-	14	CASSSDWNTGELFF	TGTGCCAGCAGCTCTGACTGGAACACCGGGGAGCTGTTTTTT
TRBV7-9	TRBJ2-2	TRBD2	-	17	CASSLAAGLAGAGELFF	TGTGCCAGCAGCCTCGCGGCGGGACTAGCGGGAGCCGGGGAGCTGTTTTTT
TRBV6-4	TRBJ2-2	TRBD2	-	13	CADPAGGSGELFF	TGTGCAGACCCAGCGGGAGGTTCCGGGGAGCTGTTTTTT
TRBV15	TRBJ1-3	-	-	15	CATSRGVGAGNTIYF	TGTGCCACCAGCAGGGGAGTAGGGGCTGGAAACACCATATATTTT
TRBV7-2	TRBJ2-7	TRBD2	-	14	CASSRASGGYEQYF	TGTGCCAGCAGCCGGGCGAGCGGGGGCTACGAGCAGTACTTC
TRBV7-2	TRBJ1-4	-	-	15	CASSLDAVVREKLFF	TGTGCCAGCAGCTTAGATGCGGTTGTGAGGGAAAAACTGTTTTTT
TRBV5-8	TRBJ2-3	-	-	16	CASSLALASSTDTQYF	TGTGCCAGCAGCTTGGCTTTAGCGTCAAGCACAGATACGCAGTATTTT
TRBV7-6	TRBJ1-1	-	-	14	CASLDRGLNTEAFF	TGTGCCAGCCTCGATCGGGGGCTGAACACTGAAGCTTTCTTT
TRBV6-6	TRBJ1-5	-	-	12	CASSSENQPQHF	TGTGCCAGCAGTTCCGAAAATCAGCCCCAGCATTTT
TRBV28	TRBJ2-5	-	-	16	CASSFSGFSGIQTQYF	TGTGCCAGCAGTTTTTCGGGGTTTAGCGGAATACAGACCCAGTACTTC
TRBV6-6	TRBJ1-2	-	few	15	CASSFAGQEGYGYTF	TGTGCCAGCAGTTTTGCAGGTCAAGAAGGTTATGGCTACACCTTC
TRBV27	TRBJ1-2	TRBD1	-	16	CASSFIPVPGGVGYTF	TGTGCCAGCAGTTTTATCCCAGTTCCAGGGGGCGTCGGCTACACCTTC
TRBV7-2	TRBJ2-2	TRBD1	-	15	CASSFDRGRAGELFF	TGTGCCAGCAGCTTTGACAGGGGGCGGGCCGGGGAGCTGTTTTTT
TRBV7-9	TRBJ2-1	-	once	14	CASSLTASRNEQFF	TGTGCCAGCAGCTTGACGGCTAGCCGCAATGAGCAGTTCTTC
TRBV25-1	TRBJ1-5	-	-	14	CASSKTGPNQPQHF	TGTGCCAGCAGCAAGACAGGTCCAAATCAGCCCCAGCATTTT
TRBV28	TRBJ2-1	-	-	12	CASSFLPGSSFF	TGTGCCAGCAGTTTCCTCCCTGGAAGTTCGTTCTTC
TRBV19	TRBJ2-3	-	-	14	CASSIAFSTDTQYF	TGTGCCAGTAGTATAGCGTTCTCCACAGATACGCAGTATTTT
TRBV10-3	TRBJ1-5	-	few	12	CAISAGNQPQHF	TGTGCCATCAGTGCTGGCAATCAGCCCCAGCATTTT
TRBV19	TRBJ2-1	TRBD2	-	15	CASSMKRAGGREQFF	TGTGCCAGTAGTATGAAGCGTGCGGGAGGCCGAGAGCAGTTCTTC
TRBV7-2	TRBJ2-2	-	few	15	CASSFTRGSTGELFF	TGTGCCAGCAGCTTTACGCGGGGAAGCACCGGGGAGCTGTTTTTT
TRBV2	TRBJ2-1	-	-	13	CASSRRTSDEQFF	TGTGCCAGCAGTAGACGGACGTCGGATGAGCAGTTCTTC
TRBV30	TRBJ1-5	-	-	14	CAWSVQQGGQPQHF	TGTGCCTGGAGTGTACAACAGGGTGGTCAGCCCCAGCATTTT
TRBV13	TRBJ2-1	TRBD1	-	16	CASSSGGQSSYNEQFF	TGTGCCAGCAGCTCTGGGGGACAGAGCTCCTACAATGAGCAGTTCTTC
TRBV28	TRBJ2-7	-	-	13	CASSRLPTYEQYF	TGTGCCAGTTCGCGGCTACCGACCTACGAGCAGTACTTC
TRBV2	TRBJ1-3	-	-	13	CASSVNFVNTIYF	TGTGCCAGCAGTGTCAATTTTGTAAACACCATATATTTT